The text below deals with one T cell receptor beta chain. The sample is drawn from a study of blood T cell repertoires in COVID-19. Study details: Material from acute and convalescent COVID-19 was sourced from the United States, Italy and Spain. The analysed material was cDNA or gDNA that came from T cells, B-cell-depleted T cells, or PBMCs.

Enrolment of Seattle patients took place during active infection, and they were followed longitudinally. In the original analysis: Scientists estimated how many nucleated cells there were by amplifying reference gene primers. Sequencing used immunoSEQ multiplex PCR; TCRdb keeps in-frame clones, though not all of them. Clone size and V and J calls were adopted from that table, with D and trimming inferred from the DNA. Here the sample spans roughly 160,000 clones, 60% to 85% being singletons. From germline, CDR1 is SGHDN and CDR2 FVKESK. Trimming left V 5 bases short and J 0 bases short, with 17 bases between. The CDR3 spans 17 residues.

The chain is built from TRBV14 and TRBJ1-3, with a possible D match to TRBD1 (6 bases). This TCR was sampled from a woman aged 55 to 70 with COVID-19, enrolled during active disease. The specimen sequenced was peripheral blood. The CDR3 loop reads CASSVYRGQGSGNTIYF. The CDR3 bases are TGTGCCAGCAGCGTATACCGGGGACAAGGCTCTGGAAACACCATATATTTT.